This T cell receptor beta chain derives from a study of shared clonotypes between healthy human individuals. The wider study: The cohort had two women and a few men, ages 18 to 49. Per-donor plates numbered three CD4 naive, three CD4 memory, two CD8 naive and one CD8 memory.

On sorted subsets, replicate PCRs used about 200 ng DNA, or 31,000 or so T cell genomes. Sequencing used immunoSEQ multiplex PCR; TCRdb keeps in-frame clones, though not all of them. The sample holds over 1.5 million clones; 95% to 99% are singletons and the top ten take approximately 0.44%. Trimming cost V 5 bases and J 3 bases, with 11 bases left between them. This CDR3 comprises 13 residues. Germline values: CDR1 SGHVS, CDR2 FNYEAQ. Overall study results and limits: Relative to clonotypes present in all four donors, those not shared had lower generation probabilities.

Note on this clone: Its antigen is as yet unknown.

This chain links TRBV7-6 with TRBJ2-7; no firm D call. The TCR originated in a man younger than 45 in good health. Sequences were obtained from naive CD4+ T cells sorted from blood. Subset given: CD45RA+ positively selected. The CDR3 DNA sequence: TGTGCCAGCAGCCGAAGCGACAACTACGAGCAGTACTTC. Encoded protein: CASSRSDNYEQYF.